The text below deals with one T cell receptor (beta chain). Original processing notes: Counts of nucleated cells, estimated from reference gene primer amplification, were obtained. TCRdb keeps only in-frame clones here, not all; method: immunoSEQ multiplex PCR. That table supplies the V and J calls and clone size; D and trimming were determined from the DNA. In the table there are under 300,000 clones, roughly 89% of which are singletons. The data originate from a study of blood T cell repertoires in COVID-19. Study details: Acute and convalescent COVID-19 specimens originated in the United States, Italy and Spain.

V lost 0 bases to trimming and J lost 2 bases, with 16 bases between them. The CDR3 runs to 17 residues. Germline V CDR1 and CDR2: SGHDN, FVKESK. This chain links TRBV14 with TRBJ2-5; D possibly corresponds to TRBD2 (6 bases). The TCR originated in a woman between 40 and 50 years old who had recovered from COVID-19. Sequences were obtained from peripheral blood. The CDR3 DNA reads TGTGCCAGCAGCCAAGATAGGGTGCTAGCGCCACAAGAGACCCAGTACTTC. It is translated as CASSQDRVLAPQETQYF.